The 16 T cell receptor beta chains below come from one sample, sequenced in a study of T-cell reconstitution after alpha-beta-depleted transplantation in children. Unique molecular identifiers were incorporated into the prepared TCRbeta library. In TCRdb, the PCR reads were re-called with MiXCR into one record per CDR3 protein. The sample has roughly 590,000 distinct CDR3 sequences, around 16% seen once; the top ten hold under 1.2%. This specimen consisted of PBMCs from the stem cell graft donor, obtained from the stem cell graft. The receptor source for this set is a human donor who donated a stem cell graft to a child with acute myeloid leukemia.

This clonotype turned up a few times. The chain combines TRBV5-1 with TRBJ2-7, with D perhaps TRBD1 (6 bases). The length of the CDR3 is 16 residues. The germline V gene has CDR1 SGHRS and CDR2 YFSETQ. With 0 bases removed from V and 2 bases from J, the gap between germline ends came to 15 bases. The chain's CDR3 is CASSLGLGTPAYEQYF. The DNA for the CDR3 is TGCGCCAGCAGCTTGGGTCTCGGGACACCAGCCTACGAGCAGTACTTC.

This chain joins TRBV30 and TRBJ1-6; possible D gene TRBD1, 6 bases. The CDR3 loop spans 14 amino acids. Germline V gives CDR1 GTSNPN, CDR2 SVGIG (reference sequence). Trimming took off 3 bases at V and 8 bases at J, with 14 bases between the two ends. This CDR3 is CAWSPDRRDSPLHF. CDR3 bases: TGTGCCTGGAGCCCTGACAGGAGGGATTCACCCCTCCACTTT.

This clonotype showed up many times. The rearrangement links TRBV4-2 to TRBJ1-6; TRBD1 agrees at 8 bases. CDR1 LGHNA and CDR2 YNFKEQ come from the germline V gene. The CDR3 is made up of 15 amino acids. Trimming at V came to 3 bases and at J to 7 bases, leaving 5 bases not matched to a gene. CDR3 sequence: CASSHLTGVNSPLHF. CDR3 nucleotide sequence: TGTGCCAGCAGCCATTTGACAGGGGTCAATTCACCCCTCCACTTT.

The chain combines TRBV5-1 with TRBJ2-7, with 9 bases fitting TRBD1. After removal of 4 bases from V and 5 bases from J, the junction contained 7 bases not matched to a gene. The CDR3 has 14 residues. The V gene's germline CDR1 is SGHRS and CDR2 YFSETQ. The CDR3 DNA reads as TGCGCCAGCAGCCCCTCGGGACAGGGCCACGAGCAGTACGTC. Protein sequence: CASSPSGQGHEQYV.

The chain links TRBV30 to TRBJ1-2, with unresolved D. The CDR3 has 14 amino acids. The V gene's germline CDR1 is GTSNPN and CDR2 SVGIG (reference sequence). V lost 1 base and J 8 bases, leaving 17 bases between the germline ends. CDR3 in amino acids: CAWSEGNAMGGYTF. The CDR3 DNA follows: TGTGCCTGGAGTGAAGGCAACGCGATGGGGGGCTACACCTTC.

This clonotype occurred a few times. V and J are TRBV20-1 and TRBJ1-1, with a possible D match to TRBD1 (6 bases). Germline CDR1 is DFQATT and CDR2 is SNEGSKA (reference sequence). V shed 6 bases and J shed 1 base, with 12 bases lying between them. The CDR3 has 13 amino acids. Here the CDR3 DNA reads TGCAGTGCGGTACAGGGCCAGAACACTGAAGCTTTCTTT. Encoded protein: CSAVQGQNTEAFF.

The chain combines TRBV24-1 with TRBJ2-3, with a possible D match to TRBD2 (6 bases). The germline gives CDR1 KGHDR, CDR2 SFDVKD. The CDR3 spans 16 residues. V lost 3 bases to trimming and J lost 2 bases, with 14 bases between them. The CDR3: CATSDGAGSFTDTQYF. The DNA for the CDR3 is TGTGCCACCAGTGATGGGGCGGGGAGCTTCACAGATACGCAGTATTTT.

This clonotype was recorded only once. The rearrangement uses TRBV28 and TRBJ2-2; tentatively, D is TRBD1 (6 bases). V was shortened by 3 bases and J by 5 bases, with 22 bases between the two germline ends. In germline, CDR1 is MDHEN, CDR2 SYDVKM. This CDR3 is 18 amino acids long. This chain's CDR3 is CASSFGQGWSPITGELFF. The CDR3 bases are TGTGCCAGCAGTTTCGGGCAGGGGTGGAGTCCTATAACCGGGGAGCTGTTTTTT.

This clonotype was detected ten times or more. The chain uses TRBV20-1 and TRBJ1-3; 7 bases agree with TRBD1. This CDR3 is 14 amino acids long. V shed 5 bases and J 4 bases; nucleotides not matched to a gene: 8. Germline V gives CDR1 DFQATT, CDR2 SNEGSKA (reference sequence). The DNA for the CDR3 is TGCAGTGCTCATTCACAGGGGCAGGGAAACACCATATATTTT. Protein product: CSAHSQGQGNTIYF.

The CDR3 spells CSARDPQAGARNQPQHF. CDR3 DNA sequence: TGCAGTGCTAGAGACCCCCAGGCGGGGGCGCGAAATCAGCCCCAGCATTTT. The gene calls are TRBV20-1 and TRBJ1-5; tentatively, D is TRBD1 (6 bases). V was trimmed by 0 bases and J by 4 bases, leaving 19 bases between them. This CDR3 comprises 17 residues. In germline, CDR1 is DFQATT, CDR2 SNEGSKA (reference sequence).

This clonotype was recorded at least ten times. As DNA, the CDR3 is TGTGCCAGCAGCGTAGGAAACGGGAACACTGAAGCTTTCTTT. It codes for CASSVGNGNTEAFF. The rearrangement links TRBV9 to TRBJ1-1; D not resolved. CDR1 and CDR2 from the germline V gene are SGDLS and YYNGEE. With 0 bases removed from V and 1 base from J, the gap between germline ends came to 7 bases. There are 14 residues in the CDR3.

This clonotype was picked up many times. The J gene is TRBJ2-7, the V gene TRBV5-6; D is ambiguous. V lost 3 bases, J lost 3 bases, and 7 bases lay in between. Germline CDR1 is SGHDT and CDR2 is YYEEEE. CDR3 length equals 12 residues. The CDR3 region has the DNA TGTGCCAGCAGCTCTCTGGGCTACGAGCAGTACGTC. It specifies CASSSLGYEQYV.

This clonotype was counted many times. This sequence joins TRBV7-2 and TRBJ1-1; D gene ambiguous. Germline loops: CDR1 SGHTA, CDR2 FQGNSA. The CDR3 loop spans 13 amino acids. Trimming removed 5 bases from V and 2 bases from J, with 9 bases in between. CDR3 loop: CASSQSVNTEAFF. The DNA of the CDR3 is TGTGCCAGCAGCCAATCGGTAAACACTGAAGCTTTCTTT. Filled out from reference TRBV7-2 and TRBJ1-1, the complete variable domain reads GAGVSQSPSNKVTEKGKDVELRCDPISGHTALYWYRQSLGQGLEFLIYFQGNSAPDKSGLPSDRFSAERTGGSVSTLTIQRTQQEDSAVYLCASSQSVNTEAFFGQGTRLTVV.

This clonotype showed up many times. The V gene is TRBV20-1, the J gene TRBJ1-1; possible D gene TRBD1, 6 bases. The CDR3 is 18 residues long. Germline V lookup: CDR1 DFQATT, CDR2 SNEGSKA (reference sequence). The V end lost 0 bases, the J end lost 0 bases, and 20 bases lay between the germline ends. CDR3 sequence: CSARDSHRRRGVNTEAFF. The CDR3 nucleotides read TGCAGTGCTAGAGATAGTCACAGGCGAAGGGGGGTGAACACTGAAGCTTTCTTT.

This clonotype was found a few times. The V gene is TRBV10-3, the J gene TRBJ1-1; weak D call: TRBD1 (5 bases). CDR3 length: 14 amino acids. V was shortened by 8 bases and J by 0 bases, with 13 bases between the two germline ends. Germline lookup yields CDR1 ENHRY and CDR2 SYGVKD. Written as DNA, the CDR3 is TGTGCCATCCGGGACCAGGTGTTGAACACTGAAGCTTTCTTT. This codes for CAIRDQVLNTEAFF.

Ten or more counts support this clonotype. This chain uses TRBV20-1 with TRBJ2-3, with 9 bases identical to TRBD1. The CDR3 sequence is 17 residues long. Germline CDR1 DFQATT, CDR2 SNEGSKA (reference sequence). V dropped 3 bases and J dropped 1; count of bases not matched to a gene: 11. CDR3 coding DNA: TGCAGTGCTAGCTTGTTAGGGACAGGGAGTCGCACAGATACGCAGTATTTT. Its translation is CSASLLGTGSRTDTQYF.